These T cell receptor beta chains were read from a single sample in a study of technical replicates of blood from a handful of donors. Produced via immunoSEQ multiplex PCR; TCRdb's table is partial and in-frame only. The data show about 79,000 clones, with roughly 94% seen just once and about 0.24% held by the top ten. Sequenced: T cells isolated from PBMCs. The receptors derive from a human donor in good health. The CDR3 runs from the conserved cysteine through the conserved F or W. Fields, in order: V gene, J gene, CDR3 protein.

v_call: TRBV6-6
j_call: TRBJ2-2
cdr3_aa: CASRRDRLRDTGELFF

v_call: TRBV7-9
j_call: TRBJ2-7
cdr3_aa: CASSPKGGGYEQYF

v_call: TRBV18
j_call: TRBJ2-7
cdr3_aa: CASSRPGVYEQYF

v_call: TRBV6-1
j_call: TRBJ2-7
cdr3_aa: CASRGTGNLYEQYF

v_call: TRBV5-6
j_call: TRBJ2-5
cdr3_aa: CASSLGTGREETQYF

v_call: TRBV2
j_call: TRBJ1-5
cdr3_aa: CASSLIRQGNSNQPQHF

v_call: TRBV7-9
j_call: TRBJ1-2
cdr3_aa: CASSLAARYGYTF

v_call: TRBV14
j_call: TRBJ2-2
cdr3_aa: CASSREQVSRTNTGELFF

v_call: TRBV28
j_call: TRBJ2-3
cdr3_aa: CASSVYSSTDTQYF

v_call: TRBV28
j_call: TRBJ1-2
cdr3_aa: CASRSSYGYTF

v_call: TRBV19
j_call: TRBJ2-1
cdr3_aa: CASTSGSSGRSYNEQFF

v_call: TRBV15
j_call: TRBJ1-1
cdr3_aa: CATSRDQGAEAFF

v_call: TRBV11-2
j_call: TRBJ2-5
cdr3_aa: CASSLWAGQETQYF

v_call: TRBV19
j_call: TRBJ1-1
cdr3_aa: CASSTETEGNTEAFF

v_call: TRBV5-1
j_call: TRBJ2-1
cdr3_aa: CASSLGGLARKQFF

v_call: TRBV5-1
j_call: TRBJ2-2
cdr3_aa: CASRSGGIESTGELFF

v_call: TRBV10-3
j_call: TRBJ1-6
cdr3_aa: CAIRDTNSPLHF

v_call: TRBV25-1
j_call: TRBJ1-4
cdr3_aa: CASSDSSNEKLFF

v_call: TRBV15
j_call: TRBJ1-4
cdr3_aa: CATSREGRSNEKLFF

v_call: TRBV5-1
j_call: TRBJ2-3
cdr3_aa: CASRKLAGQDTQYF

v_call: TRBV5-4
j_call: TRBJ2-3
cdr3_aa: CASSRWGGDERTQYF

v_call: TRBV5-8
j_call: TRBJ2-1
cdr3_aa: CASSSRFVRGQGLYNEQFF

v_call: TRBV19
j_call: TRBJ2-7
cdr3_aa: CASSTASGSYEQYF

v_call: TRBV2
j_call: TRBJ1-2
cdr3_aa: CASSEGEGQRGYTF

v_call: TRBV19
j_call: TRBJ1-1
cdr3_aa: CASSIQGAEEAFF

v_call: TRBV27
j_call: TRBJ2-5
cdr3_aa: CASSLIPSGGPRETQYF

v_call: TRBV7-9
j_call: TRBJ2-7
cdr3_aa: CASSLERSSGRKVEGEQYF

v_call: TRBV19
j_call: TRBJ1-5
cdr3_aa: CASSLLRQPQHF

v_call: TRBV11-2
j_call: TRBJ2-7
cdr3_aa: CASSLYGGRGSYEQYF

v_call: TRBV6-5
j_call: TRBJ2-3
cdr3_aa: CASSPASGSTDTQYF

v_call: TRBV4-1
j_call: TRBJ1-1
cdr3_aa: CASSLVVNSAEAFF

v_call: TRBV5-4
j_call: TRBJ2-7
cdr3_aa: CASSLSGGPYEQYF

v_call: TRBV15
j_call: TRBJ2-5
cdr3_aa: CATSRDKRKGSQGFEETQYF

v_call: TRBV19
j_call: TRBJ2-3
cdr3_aa: CASRNLLRASTDTQYF

v_call: TRBV6-5
j_call: TRBJ2-1
cdr3_aa: CASSPRTSGRNEQFF

v_call: TRBV5-4
j_call: TRBJ2-3
cdr3_aa: CASSKDLAGVAQYF

v_call: TRBV4-1
j_call: TRBJ2-5
cdr3_aa: CASSQVLGETQYF

v_call: TRBV15
j_call: TRBJ2-3
cdr3_aa: CATSRDSSAGGRTDTQYF

v_call: TRBV12-5
j_call: TRBJ1-1
cdr3_aa: CASGLLRTGGSLQNTEAFF

v_call: TRBV9
j_call: TRBJ2-7
cdr3_aa: CASSVTGDYEQYF

v_call: TRBV6-1
j_call: TRBJ2-4
cdr3_aa: CASSALIGRGQGVKNIQYF

v_call: TRBV13
j_call: TRBJ2-1
cdr3_aa: CASSPERGAYNEQFF

v_call: TRBV28
j_call: TRBJ2-7
cdr3_aa: CASRRSGGAGEQYF

v_call: TRBV6-5
j_call: TRBJ2-1
cdr3_aa: CASTTDRYYNEQFF